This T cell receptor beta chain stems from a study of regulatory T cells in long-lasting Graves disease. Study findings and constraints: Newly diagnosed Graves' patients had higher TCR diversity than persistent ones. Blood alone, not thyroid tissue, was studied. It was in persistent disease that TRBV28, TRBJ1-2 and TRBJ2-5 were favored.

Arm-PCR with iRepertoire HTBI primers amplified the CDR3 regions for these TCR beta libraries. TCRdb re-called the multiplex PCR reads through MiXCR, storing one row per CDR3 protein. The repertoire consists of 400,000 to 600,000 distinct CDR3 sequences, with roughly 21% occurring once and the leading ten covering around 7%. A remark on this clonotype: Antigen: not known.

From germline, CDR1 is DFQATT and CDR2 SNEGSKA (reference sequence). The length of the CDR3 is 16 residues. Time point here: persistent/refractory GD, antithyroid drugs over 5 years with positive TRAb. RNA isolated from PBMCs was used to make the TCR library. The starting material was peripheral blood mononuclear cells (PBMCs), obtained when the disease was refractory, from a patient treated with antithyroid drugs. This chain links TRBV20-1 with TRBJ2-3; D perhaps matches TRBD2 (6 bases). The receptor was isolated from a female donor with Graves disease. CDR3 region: CSPLRGSGLWGDTQYF. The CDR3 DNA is TGCAGCCCGCTTCGGGGTTCTGGACTATGGGGTGATACGCAGTATTTT.